This entry lists 25 T cell receptor beta chains sequenced from one sample in a study of cytomegalovirus exposure and HLA in healthy donors. It was with 60 Vbeta and 13 Jbeta primers that the PCR ran. Profiling relied on immunoSEQ multiplex PCR, and the TCRdb table lists in-frame clones only, not all of them. The table has some 180,000 clones, 70% to 80% seen once; the top ten hold 3.5% to 5%. The sequenced sample was PBMCs. The receptors stem from a woman in her 30s in good health and CMV-seropositive.

The V call is TRBV5-4, the J call TRBJ2-1; D remains ambiguous. The CDR3 has 18 residues. Trimming removed 7 bases from V and 0 bases from J, with 23 bases in between. The germline CDR1 and CDR2 sequences are SGHNT and YYREEE (reference sequence). This chain's CDR3 is CASEGEFHDISSYNEQFF. CDR3 sequence (DNA): TGTGCCAGCGAAGGAGAATTCCACGATATAAGCTCCTACAATGAGCAGTTCTTC.

The chain uses TRBV10-3 and TRBJ2-7, with 9 positions matching TRBD1. This CDR3 comprises 13 residues. V lost 7 bases and J lost 4; bases outside the gene matches: 5. Germline CDR1 is ENHRY and CDR2 is SYGVKD. CDR3 amino acids: CAIKGQGRYEQYF. CDR3 DNA: TGTGCCATCAAGGGACAGGGTCGATACGAGCAGTACTTC.

The chain carries TRBV11-2 and TRBJ2-1; TRBD1 might be the D (5 bases). V was pared by 0 bases and J by 8 bases, with 8 bases between. Germline lookup yields CDR1 SGHAT and CDR2 FQNNGV. The CDR3 totals 13 residues. The CDR3 protein is CASSLDRAHEQFF. The CDR3 nucleotides read TGTGCCAGCAGCTTAGACAGGGCGCATGAGCAGTTCTTC.

V usage is TRBV7-2 and J usage is TRBJ1-2; 7 nucleotides line up with TRBD1. V trimming: 3 bases; J trimming: 7 bases; junction bases outside the gene matches: 11. CDR3 length equals 15 residues. Germline assignment: CDR1 SGHTA and CDR2 FQGNSA. The CDR3 DNA follows: TGTGCCAGCAGCTTGGATGCCAGACAGGGCTCTGGCTACACCTTC. Its translation is CASSLDARQGSGYTF.

The genes are TRBV7-9 and TRBJ1-1, with no clear D. The length of the CDR3 is 15 residues. In germline, CDR1 is SEHNR, CDR2 FQNEAQ (reference sequence). The ends were cut back, 5 bases at V and 0 bases at J, with 13 bases in the middle. CDR3 in DNA: TGTGCCAGCAGCCAGGCATCGGGAATGAACACTGAAGCTTTCTTT. Amino acid sequence: CASSQASGMNTEAFF.

The rearrangement uses TRBV5-1 and TRBJ2-7, with D tentatively TRBD2 (6 bases). V dropped 7 bases and J dropped 6 bases, with 17 bases sitting between them. Germline assignment: CDR1 SGHRS and CDR2 YFSETQ. CDR3 size: 13 residues. As DNA, the CDR3 is TGCGCCAGCCGAGGCGAGGGAGCGGGCGAGCAGTACTTC. Amino acids: CASRGEGAGEQYF.

The chain uses TRBV6-1 and TRBJ1-2, with D maybe TRBD1 (5 bases). The CDR3 spans 13 residues. The germline gives CDR1 MNHNS, CDR2 SASEGT. V lost 7 bases and J 1 base, leaving 10 bases between the germline ends. The CDR3 spells CASTPGLNYGYTF. Here the CDR3 DNA reads TGTGCCAGCACCCCAGGGCTTAACTATGGCTACACCTTC.

V gene TRBV7-2 combines with J gene TRBJ1-3; TRBD1 matches 7 bases. V was pared by 5 bases and J by 0 bases, with 4 bases of the junction left unmatched. The CDR3 runs 15 residues. The V gene's germline CDR1 is SGHTA and CDR2 FQGNSA. The DNA of the CDR3 is TGTGCCAGCAGCCCCGGGACAGCCTCTGGAAACACCATATATTTT. Protein: CASSPGTASGNTIYF.

The gene calls are TRBV11-2 and TRBJ2-5; a possible D gene is TRBD2 (6 bases). The V gene lost 2 bases and the J gene lost 2 bases, with 15 bases spanning the gap. CDR1 and CDR2 (germline): SGHAT, FQNNGV. The CDR3 totals 16 residues. This chain's CDR3 is CASSLSGGAIQETQYF. Written as DNA, the CDR3 is TGTGCCAGCAGCTTATCGGGCGGGGCTATACAAGAGACCCAGTACTTC.

CDR3 region: CASSTALAGWDEQFF. The CDR3 coding sequence is TGTGCCAGTAGTACGGCCCTAGCGGGATGGGATGAGCAGTTCTTC. The J gene is TRBJ2-1, the V gene TRBV19, with TRBD2 matching over 9 bases. Germline V CDR1 and CDR2: LNHDA, SQIVND (reference sequence). The CDR3 spans 15 residues. Trimming took 4 bases from V and 8 from J; bases not matched to a gene: 9.

This clone was seen once. The rearrangement uses TRBV5-4 and TRBJ1-6; 9 positions agree with TRBD1. This CDR3 is built from 14 residues. V shed 0 bases, J shed 8 bases, and the junction held 0 bases outside the gene matches. The germline V gene has CDR1 SGHNT and CDR2 YYREEE (reference sequence). In nucleotides, the CDR3 is TGTGCCAGCAGCTTGGGACAGGGGGATTCACCCCTCCACTTT. Amino acids: CASSLGQGDSPLHF.

The rearrangement joins TRBV5-1 to TRBJ2-3; the match to TRBD2 covers 8 bases. Germline lookup yields CDR1 SGHRS and CDR2 YFSETQ. Trimming at V came to 3 bases and at J to 8 bases, leaving 11 bases not matched to a gene. This CDR3 has 15 amino acids. The CDR3 coding sequence is TGCGCCAGCAGCTCTTTTCCGGGGGGGCTGGCTACGCAGTATTTT. Translated: CASSSFPGGLATQYF.

This chain joins TRBV19 and TRBJ2-1; 8 bases align to TRBD1. Germline values: CDR1 LNHDA, CDR2 SQIVND (reference sequence). Losses at the gene ends were 7 bases for V and 4 bases for J; bases not matched to a gene: 18. The CDR3 length is 18 residues. CDR3 DNA sequence: TGTGCCAGTACACAGACGGGGCAGGGGGCGTATTCGTACAATGAGCAGTTCTTC. It specifies CASTQTGQGAYSYNEQFF. Combining the CDR3 with reference TRBV19 and TRBJ2-1 gives the whole variable domain DGGITQSPKYLFRKEGQNVTLSCEQNLNHDAMYWYRQDPGQGLRLIYYSQIVNDFQKGDIAEGYSVSREKKESFPLTVTSAQKNPTAFYLCASTQTGQGAYSYNEQFFGPGTRLTVL.

This rearrangement joins TRBV2 to TRBJ2-1, with 9 bases lining up with TRBD1. The junction had 12 bases not matched to a gene; V was cut back by 10 bases and J by 14 bases. There are 12 residues in the CDR3. Per the germline V gene, CDR1 is SNHLY and CDR2 is FYNNEI. CDR3: CAIYTSGTGKFF. CDR3 bases: TGTGCCATCTATACCTCGGGGACAGGGAAGTTCTTC.

The CDR3 DNA is TGTGCCAGCAGCTTAGGTGGGACTAGCGGGCGCACAGATACGCAGTATTTT. It codes for CASSLGGTSGRTDTQYF. The V gene is TRBV7-9, the J gene TRBJ2-3; 12 positions agree with TRBD2. The V gene's germline CDR1 is SEHNR and CDR2 FQNEAQ (reference sequence). The CDR3 extends over 17 amino acids. V trimming: 1 base; J trimming: 1 base; junction bases outside the gene matches: 3.

As concerns this clone: At one boundary the junction diverges from the germline segment, which might be a read error. V usage is TRBV27 and J usage is TRBJ2-3, with TRBD2 matching 8 bases. The CDR3 runs 14 residues. The germline gives CDR1 MNHEY, CDR2 SMNVEV (reference sequence). CDR3 region: CASLPRTSRDTQYF. The CDR3 DNA reads TGTGCCAGCCTCCCCCGGACTAGCAGAGATACGCAGTATTTT.

The CDR3 is CASSSLHRGQETQYF. The CDR3 coding sequence is TGTGCCAGCAGTTCCCTCCACAGGGGACAAGAGACCCAGTACTTC. The V and J genes are TRBV6-6 and TRBJ2-5, with 7 positions matching TRBD1. Unmatched junction bases numbered 7, after V lost 4 bases and J lost 2 bases. The CDR3 has 15 amino acids. Germline V CDR1 and CDR2: MNHNY, SVGAGI (reference sequence).

The chain employs TRBV11-2 and TRBJ2-3; D may be TRBD1 (5 bases). Germline values: CDR1 SGHAT, CDR2 FQNNGV. With 1 base removed from V and 4 bases from J, the gap between germline ends came to 6 bases. The CDR3 has 13 amino acids. The CDR3 DNA reads TGTGCCAGCAGCTTAGGGACATCAGATACGCAGTATTTT. This translates into CASSLGTSDTQYF.

This chain uses TRBV19 with TRBJ1-2, with 7 bases identical to TRBD1. V was clipped by 0 bases and J by 8 bases; unmatched bases: 9. This CDR3 has 15 amino acids. The V gene's germline CDR1 is LNHDA and CDR2 SQIVND (reference sequence). CDR3 in DNA: TGTGCCAGTAGTATAGATGGGACAGCTTATGAGGGCTACACCTTC. As protein: CASSIDGTAYEGYTF.

The chain couples TRBV4-2 to TRBJ2-3, with TRBD2 matching over 8 bases. V was pared by 3 bases and J by 4 bases, with 6 bases of the junction left unmatched. The CDR3 has 15 residues. CDR1 LGHNA and CDR2 YNFKEQ come from the germline V gene. CDR3 coding DNA: TGTGCCAGCAGCCAGATAAGCGGGAGAGCAGATACGCAGTATTTT. Amino acids: CASSQISGRADTQYF.

The V and J genes are TRBV5-1 and TRBJ2-5; weak D call: TRBD1 (6 bases). The ends were cut back, 6 bases at V and 5 bases at J, with 20 bases in the middle. Germline V gene data show CDR1 as SGHRS and CDR2 as YFSETQ. CDR3 size: 15 residues. CDR3 protein: CASMVTGTMVETQYF. The DNA of the CDR3 is TGCGCCAGCATGGTCACAGGGACGATGGTGGAGACCCAGTACTTC.

V usage is TRBV7-8 and J usage is TRBJ1-2; 10 positions match TRBD1. After removal of 5 bases from V and 6 bases from J, the junction contained 9 bases not matched to a gene. The CDR3 runs 15 residues. Germline CDR1 is SGHVS and CDR2 is FQNEAQ. The CDR3 spells CASSRRQGAGDGYTF. CDR3 nucleotides: TGTGCCAGCAGCAGACGACAGGGGGCAGGGGATGGCTACACCTTC.

This sequence joins TRBV29-1 and TRBJ1-2; D not resolved. CDR1 is SQVTM, CDR2 ANQGSEA, per germline. CDR3 length: 13 residues. V lost 3 bases and J 6 bases, leaving 14 bases between the germline ends. DNA for the CDR3: TGCAGCGTTGATGTAGGAACAGATGATGGCTACACCTTC. It specifies CSVDVGTDDGYTF. Full variable domain (missing parts from reference TRBV29-1 and TRBJ1-2): SAVISQKPSRDICQRGTSLTIQCQVDSQVTMMFWYRQQPGQSLTLIATANQGSEATYESGFVIDKFPISRPNLTFSTLTVSNMSPEDSSIYLCSVDVGTDDGYTFGSGTRLTVV.

This clone was counted a single time. The chain joins TRBV5-1 to TRBJ2-2; D not certain. Deletions cut 4 bases from V and 5 bases from J, with 12 bases between. The CDR3 contains 14 residues. The germline gives CDR1 SGHRS, CDR2 YFSETQ. CDR3: CASSPARLTGELFF. DNA of the CDR3: TGCGCCAGCAGCCCCGCCAGGTTGACCGGGGAGCTGTTTTTT.

This clone has only one observation. The chain combines TRBV7-8 with TRBJ1-2, with D tentatively TRBD1 (6 bases). CDR3 size: 14 residues. CDR1 is SGHVS, CDR2 FQNEAQ, per germline. Between the trimmed V and J ends, which lost 5 bases and 4 bases, there was a span of 14 bases. As DNA, the CDR3 is TGTGCCAGCAGCCCCCCCACAGGGACCTATGGCTACACCTTC. It yields the protein CASSPPTGTYGYTF.